A selection of T cell receptor beta chains follows, all from one sample in a study of blood T cell repertoires in COVID-19. The table came from immunoSEQ multiplex PCR; TCRdb's copy has only in-frame clones and leaves some out. Of fewer than 400,000 clones in the sample, 80% to 90% were seen once. Specimen: PBMCs or T cells enriched from blood (not recorded which). The receptor set was obtained from a man aged 30 to 39 who had recovered from COVID-19. The CDR3 runs from the conserved cysteine through the conserved F or W. Each record gives: clone size, V gene, J gene, D gene, CDR3 DNA, CDR3 protein. D genes are given only for firm matches. Clone size appears in some rows only: once, few, many, or a class for an expanded clone.

-	TRBV18	TRBJ1-1	-	TGTGCCAGCTCACCATTTGACCCAGCGAGAAACACTGAAGCTTTCTTT	CASSPFDPARNTEAFF
-	TRBV7-8	TRBJ2-1	TRBD1	TGTGCCAGCAGCTTGGACAGGCACAATGAGCAGTTCTTC	CASSLDRHNEQFF
-	TRBV5-4	TRBJ2-7	TRBD1	TGTGCCAGCAGCTCGGACAGGGGTGTATACGAGCAGTACTTC	CASSSDRGVYEQYF
-	TRBV2	TRBJ1-2	-	TGTGCCAGCAGTCCCCAAGGGGGGGCGGGCTATGGCTACACCTTC	CASSPQGGAGYGYTF
-	TRBV12-3/TRBV12-4	TRBJ1-2	-	TGTGCCAGCGCGCGGGCTTTCGACTATGGCTACACCTTC	CASARAFDYGYTF
-	TRBV13	TRBJ1-2	TRBD1	TGTGCCAGCAGCGACAGGGTAGGGGGCGTCTATGGCTACACCTTC	CASSDRVGGVYGYTF
-	TRBV4-1	TRBJ2-5	TRBD2	TGCGCCAGCAGCCGGACCCTAGCGGGGGGGCTGGGGGTCCAAGAGACCCAGTACTTC	CASSRTLAGGLGVQETQYF
-	TRBV9	TRBJ2-7	TRBD1	TGTGCCAGCAGCGTAGGACAGGGGGCTTACGAGCAGTACTTC	CASSVGQGAYEQYF
-	TRBV19	TRBJ1-2	-	TGTGCCAGTAGTATAGATCGCGGGACTGAGGGCTACACCTTC	CASSIDRGTEGYTF
-	TRBV9	TRBJ1-6	-	TGTGCCAGCAGCGTAGCGGGACTGAATTCACCCCTCCACTTT	CASSVAGLNSPLHF
once	TRBV7-2	TRBJ1-2	TRBD1	TGTGCCAGCAGCTTTGACAGGGGCGGAACTCTCCGCTATGGCTACACCTTC	CASSFDRGGTLRYGYTF
-	TRBV7-9	TRBJ2-3	-	TGTGCCAGCACCGGGTTGGGGGGGCGAACAGATACGCAGTATTTT	CASTGLGGRTDTQYF
-	TRBV7-9	TRBJ2-1	TRBD2	TGTGCCAGCAGCTTAGAACGGGGGGGCCGGTATGAGCAGTTCTTC	CASSLERGGRYEQFF
-	TRBV5-1	TRBJ2-1	TRBD2	TGCGCCAGCAGCTCGGGACTAGACAATGAGCAGTTCTTC	CASSSGLDNEQFF
-	TRBV9	TRBJ2-1	TRBD2	TGTGCCAGCAGCGTAGCCCTAGCGGGGGTTTGGGAGCAGTTCTTC	CASSVALAGVWEQFF
-	TRBV5-1	TRBJ1-2	TRBD1	TGCGCCAGCAGTGCGGGACAGGGGACTGGCTACACCTTC	CASSAGQGTGYTF
once	TRBV3-1/TRBV3-2	TRBJ2-1	TRBD2	TGTGCCAGCAGCCAAGATCGGCTAGCGGGCAATGAGCAGTTCTTC	CASSQDRLAGNEQFF
-	TRBV11-1	TRBJ2-1	TRBD2	TGTGCCAGCAGACCCGGGGGGGGGTCTCGAAATGAGCAGTTCTTC	CASRPGGGSRNEQFF
once	TRBV9	TRBJ2-2	-	TGTGCCAGCAGCGTAAGGGCAGTCGGGGACGGGGAGCTGTTTTTT	CASSVRAVGDGELFF
-	TRBV7-9	TRBJ2-3	-	TGTGCCAGCAGCTTACTCCCAGATACGCAGTATTTT	CASSLLPDTQYF
once	TRBV9	TRBJ1-4	TRBD1	TGTGCCAGCAGCCTCGAAGGGGGCAGTGAAAAACTGTTTTTT	CASSLEGGSEKLFF
-	TRBV9	TRBJ2-6	-	TGTGCCAGCAGCACCCGGACAGACATCTCTGGGGCCAACGTCCTGACTTTC	CASSTRTDISGANVLTF
-	TRBV19	TRBJ1-1	-	TGTGCCAGTACCCCTAGGGAGAGAAACACTGAAGCTTTCTTT	CASTPRERNTEAFF
-	TRBV9	TRBJ2-3	-	TGTGCCAGCAGCGTAGGACAGACATCCACAGATACGCAGTATTTT	CASSVGQTSTDTQYF
-	TRBV11-2	TRBJ2-7	-	TGTGCCAGCAGCTTAGAGCAAGGGGTTGGCGAGCAGTACTTC	CASSLEQGVGEQYF
-	TRBV9	TRBJ1-2	TRBD1	TGTGCCAGCAGCGCCGACAGGGGAGTGAATGGCTACACCTTC	CASSADRGVNGYTF
-	TRBV3-1/TRBV3-2	TRBJ1-1	-	TGTGCCAGCAGCCAAGAGACAGCCAGGGGAACTGAAGCTTTCTTT	CASSQETARGTEAFF
-	TRBV11-2	TRBJ1-1	TRBD1	TGTGCCAGCAGCGGGAGAGGGGGCGGGGACACTGAAGCTTTCTTT	CASSGRGGGDTEAFF
-	TRBV19	TRBJ2-2	TRBD2	TGTGCCAGTAGTAAACTAGCGGGCACCGGGGAGCTGTTTTTT	CASSKLAGTGELFF
-	TRBV5-6	TRBJ2-5	TRBD2	TGTGCCAGCAGCGAAACTCTAGCGGGGGGATATGAGACCCAGTACTTC	CASSETLAGGYETQYF
-	TRBV6-5	TRBJ1-6	TRBD1	TGTGCCAGCGAAGAGGACAGGGATGCTTCACCCCTCCACTTT	CASEEDRDASPLHF
-	TRBV5-4	TRBJ2-5	-	TGTGCCAGCAGCATTGGGGGCGGTCAGCAGGAGACCCAGTACTTC	CASSIGGGQQETQYF
-	TRBV6-6	TRBJ1-2	TRBD1	TGTGCCAGCAGTTACTCGCAGGGGGGCTATGGCTACACCTTC	CASSYSQGGYGYTF
-	TRBV7-6	TRBJ1-2	TRBD1	TGTGCCAGCAGCTCCCCGCGGCAGGGGGCGGACCACTATGGCTACACCTTC	CASSSPRQGADHYGYTF
-	TRBV3-1/TRBV3-2	TRBJ2-3	-	TGTGCCAGCAGCCAAGCTCCTAATACGCAGTATTTT	CASSQAPNTQYF
-	TRBV12-3/TRBV12-4	TRBJ1-1	-	TGTGCCAGCAGGCAGGGGTCTGAAGCTTTCTTT	CASRQGSEAFF
-	TRBV21-1	TRBJ1-2	-	TGTGCCAGCAGCAAAAGGGACAGGGGAGGGCCCCTATATGGCTACACCTTC	CASSKRDRGGPLYGYTF
-	TRBV7-2	TRBJ2-7	-	TGTGCCAGCAGTTCCTTCTACGAGCAGTACTTC	CASSSFYEQYF
-	TRBV19	TRBJ1-1	-	TGTGCCAGTAGTATAGGAATAGATAACACTGAAGCTTTCTTT	CASSIGIDNTEAFF
-	TRBV5-6	TRBJ1-2	TRBD1	TGTGCCAGCAGCTTTGGGACAGGGTATTATGGCTACACCTTC	CASSFGTGYYGYTF
-	TRBV29-1	TRBJ1-2	-	TGCAGCGTTGGCCCCCGGGTTTCTAACTATGGCTACACCTTC	CSVGPRVSNYGYTF
few	TRBV19	TRBJ1-4	-	TGTGCCAGTAGTCCGCGACAGGCCCCACTGTTTTTT	CASSPRQAPLFF
-	TRBV3-1/TRBV3-2	TRBJ2-3	-	TGTGCCAGCAGACAGGCTGATACGCAGTATTTT	CASRQADTQYF
-	TRBV4-2	TRBJ2-2	TRBD2	TGTGCCAGCAGCCCGGGGGGAGACACCGGGGAGCTGTTTTTT	CASSPGGDTGELFF
-	TRBV5-6	TRBJ1-5	-	TGTGCCAGCACCCGGGGAACAATGGGGAATCAGCCCCAGCATTTT	CASTRGTMGNQPQHF
-	TRBV4-2	TRBJ1-2	TRBD1	TGTGCCAGCAGCCAAGACCTCCCCAGGGGGGACTATGGCTACACCTTC	CASSQDLPRGDYGYTF
-	TRBV3-1/TRBV3-2	TRBJ2-7	TRBD2	TGTGCCAGCAGCCAAGTCCCGCGGGGGGGCGGATACGAGCAGTACTTC	CASSQVPRGGGYEQYF
-	TRBV6-5	TRBJ1-1	-	TGTGCCAGCAGTTCCGCAGGAGGGAACACTGAAGCTTTCTTT	CASSSAGGNTEAFF
-	TRBV7-2	TRBJ2-7	TRBD2	TGTGCCAGCAGGGGACTAGCGGGGGGCGAGCAGTACTTC	CASRGLAGGEQYF
-	TRBV7-6	TRBJ1-5	-	TGTGCCAGCAGCTTGGACAGTAATCAGCCCCAGCATTTT	CASSLDSNQPQHF
-	TRBV2	TRBJ2-5	-	TGTGCCAGCAGTGAATTCGGGTGGGGGGAAGAGACCCAGTACTTC	CASSEFGWGEETQYF
-	TRBV9	TRBJ2-7	TRBD1	TGTGCCAGCAGGAACTCGGGGAGGACAGGGGGCTATCCTTCCCCCATCTACGAGCAGTACTTC	CASRNSGRTGGYPSPIYEQYF